Sequencing of this T cell receptor (beta chain) was carried out in a study of beta chain features in type 1 diabetes. Study-level information: The study found patients and healthy donors alike in age, gender and cell yields.

The CDR3 runs 15 residues. V lost 0 bases and J lost 4, with 12 bases in between. Per the germline V gene, CDR1 is MNHEY and CDR2 is SVGAGI. Donors contributed one heparinised blood draw apiece, averaging around 120 mL. Purity above 95% was achieved in all sorted populations. Every isolated RNA sample was fully reverse transcribed, so sequencing captured expressed TCRB transcripts. Profiled with immunoSEQ multiplex PCR; TCRdb holds only in-frame clones, not every one. Altogether about 290,000 clones are present, about 7.8% being singletons, with the ten largest covering roughly 1%. The sequence was collected from a woman in her late teens or twenties in good health. The specimen sequenced was central memory CD4+ T cells from blood. This chain links TRBV6-5 with TRBJ1-1; no firm D call. CDR3 sequence reads: CASSYSVREGTEAFF. DNA for the CDR3: TGTGCCAGCAGTTACTCGGTCCGGGAGGGCACTGAAGCTTTCTTT.